These T cell receptor beta chains were read from a single sample in a study of CD8 T cells in Susac syndrome. TCRdb re-called the immunoSEQ multiplex PCR reads with MiXCR, one entry per CDR3 protein. The table has approximately 150,000 distinct CDR3 sequences, roughly 94% seen once. Sequencing used CD4+ T cells from PBMCs. The receptors come from a human donor with multiple sclerosis. The CDR3 runs from the conserved cysteine through the conserved F or W. A D gene is named only where the DNA matches it firmly. Expanded clones are given a class, and other clones once, few, many or no size at all.

J gene	clone size	CDR3 length	V gene	D gene	CDR3 protein	CDR3 DNA
TRBJ2-1	-	13	TRBV12-3/TRBV12-4	-	CASSFGGGGEQFF	TGTGCCAGCAGTTTCGGAGGGGGCGGTGAGCAGTTCTTC
TRBJ2-3	-	13	TRBV7-2	TRBD2	CANSGVSTDTQYF	TGTGCCAACAGCGGGGTCAGCACAGATACGCAGTATTTT
TRBJ1-4	-	14	TRBV28	TRBD1	CASTDRTGDEKLFF	TGTGCCAGCACCGATCGGACAGGGGATGAAAAACTGTTTTTT
TRBJ1-1	-	15	TRBV25-1	TRBD1	CASSSPGQGATEAFF	TGTGCCAGCAGTTCCCCGGGACAGGGGGCCACTGAAGCTTTCTTT
TRBJ2-2	-	13	TRBV18	-	CASSPPNTGELFF	TGTGCCAGCTCACCGCCAAACACCGGGGAGCTGTTTTTT
TRBJ1-1	-	14	TRBV4-2	-	CASSPTRENTEAFF	TGTGCCAGCAGCCCTACCAGGGAGAACACTGAAGCTTTCTTT
TRBJ1-1	-	15	TRBV2	-	CASSELGGGRTEAFF	TGTGCCAGCAGTGAACTCGGGGGAGGGCGAACTGAAGCTTTCTTT
TRBJ2-1	-	15	TRBV29-1	-	CSVGTGLGLLNEQFF	TGCAGCGTGGGAACGGGACTCGGTCTTTTGAATGAGCAGTTCTTC
TRBJ1-5	-	16	TRBV19	-	CASSPLQGASNQPQHF	TGTGCCAGTAGCCCCCTGCAGGGCGCCAGCAATCAGCCCCAGCATTTT
TRBJ2-2	-	22	TRBV28	TRBD1	CASSFLIPPGQGPQGVTGELFF	TGTGCCAGCAGTTTCCTAATCCCTCCGGGACAGGGGCCCCAAGGGGTCACCGGGGAGCTGTTTTTT
TRBJ2-2	-	15	TRBV30	-	CAWSVASSSARELFF	TGTGCCTGGAGTGTCGCCTCTTCTAGCGCGCGGGAGCTGTTTTTT
TRBJ2-1	-	15	TRBV27	TRBD2	CASSLAGGGWNEQFF	TGTGCCAGCAGTCTAGCGGGAGGGGGGTGGAATGAGCAGTTCTTC
TRBJ2-3	once	16	TRBV12-5	TRBD1	CASGLARSTGIDTQYF	TGTGCTAGTGGTTTGGCCCGGTCGACAGGGATAGATACGCAGTATTTT
TRBJ2-3	-	15	TRBV3-1	TRBD2	CASSQGTRRTDTQYF	TGTGCCAGCAGCCAAGGGACTAGACGCACAGATACGCAGTATTTT
TRBJ2-7	once	15	TRBV20-1	TRBD2	CSARPGLAGDDEQYF	TGCAGTGCTAGACCAGGACTAGCGGGAGACGACGAGCAGTACTTC
TRBJ1-5	-	16	TRBV7-9	TRBD1	CASSATHGQGGQPQHF	TGTGCCAGCAGCGCCACCCATGGACAGGGCGGACAGCCCCAGCATTTT
TRBJ1-2	-	15	TRBV9	TRBD1	CASSVAAGTGDGYTF	TGTGCCAGCAGCGTAGCTGCCGGGACAGGGGATGGCTACACCTTC